This TCR beta chain originates from a study of blood T cell repertoires in COVID-19. Sequencing used immunoSEQ multiplex PCR; TCRdb keeps in-frame clones, though not all of them. The repertoire holds about 280,000 clones, with 65% to 90% as singletons. This clone has only a few counts. The CDR3 consists of 16 residues. V shed 0 bases and J shed 3 bases, with 15 bases lying between them. Germline V gives CDR1 LGHNA, CDR2 YSLEER. Sequenced sample: peripheral blood. The chain carries TRBV4-3 and TRBJ2-7; D is possibly TRBD1 (5 bases). The source is a woman aged 65 to 85 with COVID-19, enrolled during active disease. CDR3 coding DNA: TGCGCCAGCAGCCAAGATCCAGCAGGGCCTCTCTACGAGCAGTACTTC. The encoded protein is CASSQDPAGPLYEQYF.